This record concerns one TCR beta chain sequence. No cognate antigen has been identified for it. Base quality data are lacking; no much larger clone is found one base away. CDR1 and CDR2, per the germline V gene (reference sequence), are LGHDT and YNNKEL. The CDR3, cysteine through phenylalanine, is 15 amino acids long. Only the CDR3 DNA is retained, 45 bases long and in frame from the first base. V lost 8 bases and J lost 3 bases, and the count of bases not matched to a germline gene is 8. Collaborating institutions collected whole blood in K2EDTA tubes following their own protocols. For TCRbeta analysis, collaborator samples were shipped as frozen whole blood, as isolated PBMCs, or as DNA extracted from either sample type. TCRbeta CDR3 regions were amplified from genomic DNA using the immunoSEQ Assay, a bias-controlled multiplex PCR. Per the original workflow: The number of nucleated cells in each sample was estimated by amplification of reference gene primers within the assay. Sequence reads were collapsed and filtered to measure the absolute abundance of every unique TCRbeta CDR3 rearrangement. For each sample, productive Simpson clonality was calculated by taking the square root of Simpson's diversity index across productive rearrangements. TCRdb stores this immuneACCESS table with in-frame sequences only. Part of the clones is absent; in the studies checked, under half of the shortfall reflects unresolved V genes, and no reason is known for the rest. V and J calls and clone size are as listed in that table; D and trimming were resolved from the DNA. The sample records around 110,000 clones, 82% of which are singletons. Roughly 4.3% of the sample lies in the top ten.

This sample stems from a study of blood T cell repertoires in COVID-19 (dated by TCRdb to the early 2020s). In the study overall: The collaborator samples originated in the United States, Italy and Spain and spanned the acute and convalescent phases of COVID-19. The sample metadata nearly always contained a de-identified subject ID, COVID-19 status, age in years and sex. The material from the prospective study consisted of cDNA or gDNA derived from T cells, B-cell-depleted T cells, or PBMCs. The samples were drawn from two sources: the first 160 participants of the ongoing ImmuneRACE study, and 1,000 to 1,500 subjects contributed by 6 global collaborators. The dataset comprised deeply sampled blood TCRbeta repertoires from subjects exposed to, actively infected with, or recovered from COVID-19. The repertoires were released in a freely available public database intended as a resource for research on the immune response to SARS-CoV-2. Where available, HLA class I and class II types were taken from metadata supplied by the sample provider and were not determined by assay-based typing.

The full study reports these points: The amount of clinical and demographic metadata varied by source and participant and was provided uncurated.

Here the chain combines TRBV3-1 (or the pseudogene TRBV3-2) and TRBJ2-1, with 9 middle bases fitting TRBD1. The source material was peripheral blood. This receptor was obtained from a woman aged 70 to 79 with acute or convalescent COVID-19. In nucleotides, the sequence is TGTGCCAGCCGAGGGGGACAGGGTATCTACAATGAGCAGTTCTTC. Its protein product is CASRGGQGIYNEQFF.